The 20 T cell receptor beta chains in this list originate from one sample, sequenced in a study of Graves' ophthalmopathy and Graves' hyperthyroidism (dated by TCRdb to 2017 to 2018). TCRdb lists the instrument as Illumina HiSeq 2000. For repertoire sequencing, the TCR beta CDR3 regions were amplified from RNA transcripts. The first round of RT-PCR was done with HTBI primers and the Qiagen OneStep RT-PCR kit, and was followed by a second round of multiplex PCR, then size selection and purification. TCRdb applied fastp at Q25 and MiXCR to the public reads, then kept only in-frame beta chains. Entries are consolidated by CDR3 protein sequence, retaining the most common genes and DNA. The sample yields 200,000 to 250,000 distinct CDR3 sequences; about 22% were counted once. The top ten clones comprise more than 35% of the sample. Sample: peripheral blood. The receptors derive from a woman between 45 and 65 years old with Graves' ophthalmopathy. Donor details come from another sample of the same person, matched by shared clones.

V is TRBV27 and J is TRBJ1-1, with TRBD1 as a possible D gene (5 bases). The V and J ends lost 7 bases and 0 bases respectively, with 15 bases between them. Germline V gene sequence: CDR1 MNHEY, CDR2 SMNVEV (reference sequence). The CDR3 is 15 amino acids. The CDR3 is CASNQPGLLNTEAFF. Here the CDR3 DNA reads TGTGCCAGCAATCAACCGGGACTCCTGAACACTGAAGCTTTCTTT.

This clonotype was observed many times. The chain combines TRBV20-1 with TRBJ2-5; TRBD2 might be the D (5 bases). The CDR3 spans 16 residues. Looked up from germline, CDR1 is DFQATT and CDR2 is SNEGSKA (reference sequence). The germline V and J ends were trimmed by 4 bases and 2 bases, with 20 bases remaining between them. CDR3 residues: CSATGPTQIAQETQYF. The CDR3 region has the DNA TGCAGTGCTACTGGCCCAACCCAAATAGCGCAAGAGACCCAGTACTTC.

This clonotype was seen at least ten times. The chain joins TRBV11-1 to TRBJ1-6; 12 positions match TRBD1. The CDR3 is 16 amino acids. The J segment lost 10 bases and the V segment lost 5 bases, leaving 9 bases of the junction unmatched. The germline V gene encodes CDR1 SGHAT and CDR2 FQDESV (reference sequence). CDR3 in DNA: TGTGCCAGCAGCCGTGCTGGGACAGGGGGCAAATCACCCCTCCACTTT. As protein: CASSRAGTGGKSPLHF.

This clonotype showed up many times. The V and J genes are TRBV5-4 and TRBJ2-5; TRBD2 matches 7 bases. The germline CDR1 and CDR2 sequences are SGHNT and YYREEE (reference sequence). The CDR3 runs to 14 residues. Unmatched junction bases numbered 5, after V lost 5 bases and J lost 1 base. DNA for the CDR3: TGTGCCAGCAGAGCAGCGGGAATCCAAGAGACCCAGTACTTC. Translated: CASRAAGIQETQYF.

The sample holds many counts of this clonotype. The chain uses TRBV6-2 or TRBV6-3 and TRBJ2-5; TRBD2 matches at 7 bases. V lost 6 bases to trimming and J lost 2 bases; unmatched junction nucleotides: 9. The CDR3 consists of 15 residues. Germline CDR1 MNHEY, CDR2 SVGEGT. The CDR3, as DNA: TGTGCCAGCAGCTATCAGGGACTAACTCAAGAGACCCAGTACTTC. This translates into CASSYQGLTQETQYF.

V gene TRBV4-2 combines with J gene TRBJ2-7; possible D gene TRBD2, 5 bases. Germline CDR1 reads LGHNA; CDR2 reads YNFKEQ. CDR3 length: 15 amino acids. Trimming pared 0 bases from V and 3 bases from J, leaving 12 bases between. Here the CDR3 reads CASSQELALSYEQYF. The CDR3 bases are TGTGCCAGCAGCCAAGAGCTAGCCCTGAGCTACGAGCAGTACTTC.

The V gene is TRBV11-2, the J gene TRBJ1-1; D perhaps matches TRBD1 (6 bases). This CDR3 region has 15 residues. The germline gives CDR1 SGHAT, CDR2 FQNNGV. The V end was cut by 1 base, the J end by 4 bases, with 13 bases between. The DNA for the CDR3 is TGTGCCAGCAGCTTAGTCGGAGGGGGAGTCACTGAAGCTTTCTTT. This gives the protein CASSLVGGGVTEAFF.

As to this clonotype: A read error may produce the germline difference seen at one junction end. This rearrangement joins TRBV5-1 to TRBJ1-2; TRBD1 agrees at 9 bases. Germline-derived CDR1 and CDR2 are SGHRS and YFSETQ. The CDR3 covers 15 residues. The CDR3 DNA reads as TGCGCCAGCAGCTTGGAGGGGGGACAGGGTTTTGGCTACAGCTTC. Its translation: CASSLEGGQGFGYSF.

This clonotype was detected many times. V is TRBV27 and J is TRBJ2-5, with D perhaps assigned TRBD1 or TRBD2 (5 bases each). This CDR3 has 13 residues. Germline V gene data show CDR1 as MNHEY and CDR2 as SMNVEV (reference sequence). Trimming removed 6 bases at V and 0 bases at J, with 8 bases between. The CDR3 is CASSRDDQETQYF. The CDR3 nucleotides read TGTGCCAGCAGCCGGGACGACCAAGAGACCCAGTACTTC.

This clonotype was seen ten or more times. V and J are TRBV2 and TRBJ2-7; 9 positions match TRBD2. V shed 8 bases and J 7 bases; nucleotides not matched to a gene: 6. Germline V gene sequence: CDR1 SNHLY, CDR2 FYNNEI. This CDR3 region has 12 residues. The chain's CDR3 is CASGGRAREQYF. The CDR3 DNA reads as TGTGCCAGCGGCGGGAGGGCCAGGGAGCAGTACTTC.

This clonotype has at least ten counts. This chain joins TRBV20-1 and TRBJ1-2; tentative D call: TRBD1 (6 bases). The V gene's germline CDR1 is DFQATT and CDR2 SNEGSKA (reference sequence). V was pared by 6 bases and J by 8 bases, with 22 bases between. The CDR3 totals 14 residues. DNA for the CDR3: TGCAGTGCCCCCCCGAGGGGGGGCGCGGGAGGCTACACCTTC. Residues: CSAPPRGGAGGYTF.

This clonotype appeared a few times. Since a much larger clone is just one base distant, this may be a read error. The chain employs TRBV20-1 and TRBJ2-7; the match to TRBD1 covers 7 bases. The CDR3 runs 14 residues. The V gene's germline CDR1 is DFQATT and CDR2 SNEGSKA (reference sequence). The V segment lost 1 base and the J segment 5 bases; nucleotides outside the gene matches: 8. The CDR3 coding sequence is TGCAGTGCTAGAGCCGGGACAGCACCCGACGAGCAGTACTTC. Translating it yields CSARAGTAPDEQYF.

This clonotype was counted ten times or more. This chain connects TRBV12-3 or TRBV12-4 to TRBJ1-2; a possible D gene is TRBD1 (6 bases). The CDR3 is 13 residues long. Trimming stripped 7 bases from V and 7 bases from J, with 16 bases between. The CDR3 bases are TGTGCCAGCATCATCAACGGGGGGGCTGGCTACACCTTC. Its protein product is CASIINGGAGYTF.

Ten or more counts support this clonotype. V is TRBV19 and J is TRBJ2-2; tentative D call: TRBD1 (6 bases). There are 16 residues in the CDR3. Germline CDR1 reads LNHDA; CDR2 reads SQIVND (reference sequence). The ends were cut back, 5 bases at V and 3 bases at J, with 16 bases in the middle. CDR3 sequence: CASSARSQGYTGELFF. DNA of the CDR3: TGTGCCAGTAGTGCGCGGTCACAGGGATACACCGGGGAGCTGTTTTTT.

The sample holds many counts of this clonotype. The genes are TRBV12-3 or TRBV12-4 and TRBJ1-2; D is possibly TRBD1 (5 bases). Trimming cost V 5 bases and J 3 bases, with 10 bases left between them. The CDR3 covers 13 residues. The CDR3 DNA reads TGTGCCAGCAGTGGGACTTTCGACTATGGCTACACCTTC. This codes for CASSGTFDYGYTF.

This clonotype was recorded many times. The CDR3 here is CASVQDSSYNSPLHF. CDR3 in DNA: TGTGCTAGCGTCCAGGATAGCTCCTATAATTCACCCCTCCACTTT. The chain couples TRBV12-5 to TRBJ1-6, with no clear D. Trimming left V 9 bases short and J 0 bases short, with 12 bases between. The germline V gene encodes CDR1 LGHNT and CDR2 FRNRAP. The CDR3 has 15 amino acids.

This clonotype has ten or more counts. The chain links TRBV28 to TRBJ1-2; unclear D gene. Germline V CDR1 and CDR2: MDHEN, SYDVKM. The CDR3 length is 14 residues. The V and J ends lost 8 bases and 4 bases respectively, with 17 bases between them. The CDR3 protein is CASGVEGGTYGYTF. The CDR3, as DNA: TGTGCCAGCGGGGTAGAGGGAGGCACCTATGGCTACACCTTC.

This clonotype was counted ten times or more. The chain recombines TRBV7-3 with TRBJ2-5; D remains ambiguous. CDR3 length: 15 amino acids. Germline V gene sequence: CDR1 SGHTA, CDR2 FQGTGA. With 3 bases removed from V and 6 bases from J, the gap between germline ends came to 17 bases. The CDR3 bases are TGTGCCAGCAGCTTGGGCGGTCCTCCTGAGAAGACCCAGTACTTC. Its translation is CASSLGGPPEKTQYF.

The V and J genes are TRBV24-1 and TRBJ1-1; D remains ambiguous. The CDR3 has 14 residues. Germline CDR1 and CDR2: KGHDR and SFDVKD. Trimming pared 1 base from V and 7 bases from J, leaving 12 bases between. CDR3 residues: CATSDLRTADEAFF. The CDR3 coding sequence is TGTGCCACCAGTGATTTAAGGACCGCGGATGAAGCTTTCTTT.

This clonotype has at least ten counts. The chain employs TRBV6-5 and TRBJ1-1; D is ambiguous. Trimming removed 0 bases from V and 8 bases from J, with 13 bases in between. The CDR3 consists of 14 residues. Per germline, CDR1 MNHEY and CDR2 SVGAGI. The CDR3 protein is CASSYSALTLEAFF. Written as DNA, the CDR3 is TGTGCCAGCAGTTACTCGGCCTTAACTTTAGAAGCTTTCTTT.